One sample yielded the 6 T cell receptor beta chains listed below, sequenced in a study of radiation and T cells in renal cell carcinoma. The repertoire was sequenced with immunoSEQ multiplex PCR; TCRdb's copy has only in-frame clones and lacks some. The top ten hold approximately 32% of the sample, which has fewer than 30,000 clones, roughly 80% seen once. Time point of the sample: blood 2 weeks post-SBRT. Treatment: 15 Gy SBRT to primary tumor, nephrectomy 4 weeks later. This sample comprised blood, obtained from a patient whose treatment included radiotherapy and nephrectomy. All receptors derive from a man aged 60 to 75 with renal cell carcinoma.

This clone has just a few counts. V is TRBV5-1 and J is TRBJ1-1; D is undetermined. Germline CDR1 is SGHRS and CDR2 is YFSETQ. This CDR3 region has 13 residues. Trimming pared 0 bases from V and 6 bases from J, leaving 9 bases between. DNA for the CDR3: TGCGCCAGCAGCTTGGTAGTCGACGCTGAAGCTTTCTTT. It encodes CASSLVVDAEAFF.

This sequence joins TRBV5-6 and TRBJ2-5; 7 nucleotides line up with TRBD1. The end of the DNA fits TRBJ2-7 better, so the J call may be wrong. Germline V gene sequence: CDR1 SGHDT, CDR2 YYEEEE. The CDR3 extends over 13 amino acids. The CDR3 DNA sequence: TGTGCCAGCAGCCCGGGACAGATATACGAGCAGTACTTC. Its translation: CASSPGQIYEQYF.

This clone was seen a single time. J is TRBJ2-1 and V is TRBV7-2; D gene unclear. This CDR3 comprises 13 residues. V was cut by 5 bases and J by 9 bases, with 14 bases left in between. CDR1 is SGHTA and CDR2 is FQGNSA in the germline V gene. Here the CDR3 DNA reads TGTGCCAGCAGCCCTAGTCGGGTTAGTGAGCAGTTCTTC. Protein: CASSPSRVSEQFF.

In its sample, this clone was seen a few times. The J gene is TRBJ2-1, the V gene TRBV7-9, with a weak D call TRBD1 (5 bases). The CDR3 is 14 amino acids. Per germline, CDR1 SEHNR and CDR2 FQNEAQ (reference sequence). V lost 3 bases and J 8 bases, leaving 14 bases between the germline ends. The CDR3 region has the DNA TGTGCCAGCAGCTTGGGCCAGGGTGTTGATGAGCAGTTCTTC. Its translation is CASSLGQGVDEQFF.

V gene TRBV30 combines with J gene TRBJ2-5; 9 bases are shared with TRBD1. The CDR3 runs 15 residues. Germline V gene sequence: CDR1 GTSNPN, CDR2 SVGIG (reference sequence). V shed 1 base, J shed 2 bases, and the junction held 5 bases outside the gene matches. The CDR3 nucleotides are TGTGCCTGGAGTGAGTGGACAGGGGCGCAAGAGACCCAGTACTTC. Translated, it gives CAWSEWTGAQETQYF.

The CDR3 coding sequence is TGTGCCAGCAGCTTACGGTGGGCAGGGGGGCCTGATGAAGCTTTCTTT. Amino acids: CASSLRWAGGPDEAFF. The gene calls are TRBV7-9 and TRBJ1-1; 7 bases map to TRBD1. Trimming cost V 2 bases and J 7 bases; bases outside gene matches: 13. This CDR3 has 16 amino acids. Germline CDR1 is SEHNR and CDR2 is FQNEAQ (reference sequence).